This entry lists 27 T cell receptor beta chains sequenced from one sample in a study of regulatory T cells in long-lasting Graves disease. Building the TCR beta libraries relied on iRepertoire HTBI primers, and CDR3 regions underwent Arm-PCR. TCRdb reprocessed the multiplex PCR reads with MiXCR, giving one entry per CDR3 protein. The sample holds roughly 300,000 distinct CDR3 sequences; roughly a fifth are singletons and the top ten take 56%. The time point was: persistent/refractory GD, antithyroid drugs over 5 years with positive TRAb. Scientists built the TCR library using RNA that was extracted from PBMCs. The sequencing used peripheral blood mononuclear cells (PBMCs), collected when the disease was refractory, from a patient treated with antithyroid drugs. These receptor sequences come from a female donor with Graves disease.

This clonotype was seen many times. The chain couples TRBV20-1 to TRBJ2-5; no clear D gene. V was pared by 5 bases and J by 4 bases, with 11 bases between. CDR1 is DFQATT and CDR2 is SNEGSKA in the germline V gene (reference sequence). This CDR3 spans 12 amino acids. CDR3 in amino acids: CSAPTPRETQYF. CDR3 coding DNA: TGCAGTGCTCCGACTCCCCGAGAGACCCAGTACTTC.

V and J are TRBV7-2 and TRBJ1-6, with a possible D match to TRBD1 (5 bases). Germline loops: CDR1 SGHTA, CDR2 FQGNSA. The CDR3 has 15 residues. Trimming left V 1 base short and J 9 bases short, with 13 bases between. CDR3 nucleotides: TGTGCCAGCAGCTTAGTCGGGGGGACCCTTTCACCCCTCCACTTT. Protein product: CASSLVGGTLSPLHF.

The rearrangement links TRBV5-5 to TRBJ1-2; D is ambiguous. V lost 4 bases, J lost 0 bases, and 13 bases lay in between. Germline CDR1 reads SGHKS; CDR2 reads YYEKEE (reference sequence). The CDR3 is 15 amino acids. The CDR3 loop is CASSAFVGANYGYTF. The CDR3 DNA follows: TGTGCCAGCAGCGCTTTTGTTGGAGCTAACTATGGCTACACCTTC.

V is TRBV7-9 and J is TRBJ1-2; D might be TRBD1 (6 bases). CDR1 SEHNR and CDR2 FQNEAQ come from the germline V gene (reference sequence). This CDR3 comprises 15 residues. Trimming took off 5 bases at V and 0 bases at J, with 13 bases between the two ends. The CDR3 DNA follows: TGTGCCAGCAGCAAGGGACATCTTCCTAACTATGGCTACACCTTC. Protein product: CASSKGHLPNYGYTF.

This clonotype was found many times. The chain carries TRBV7-9 and TRBJ2-5; D ambiguous. Germline CDR1 and CDR2: SEHNR and FQNEAQ (reference sequence). The ends were cut back, 2 bases at V and 2 bases at J, with 12 bases in the middle. This CDR3 comprises 15 residues. The CDR3 reads CASSLTLGEQETQYF. The CDR3, as DNA: TGTGCCAGCAGCTTAACCCTAGGAGAACAAGAGACCCAGTACTTC.

This clonotype was found a few times. The rearrangement joins TRBV7-9 to TRBJ2-6, with 8 bases matching TRBD2. The trim removed 8 bases at V and 2 bases at J, leaving 2 bases unmatched. This CDR3 has 14 residues. The germline CDR1 and CDR2 sequences are SEHNR and FQNEAQ (reference sequence). CDR3 sequence reads: CASDSGTGANVLTF. The CDR3 DNA reads as TGTGCCAGCGATAGCGGGACTGGGGCCAACGTCCTGACTTTC.

This clonotype came up once. The chain is built from TRBV5-1 and TRBJ1-1, with TRBD1 matching over 9 bases. The CDR3 spans 15 residues. The trim removed 4 bases at V and 4 bases at J, leaving 8 bases unmatched. Germline V lookup: CDR1 SGHRS, CDR2 YFSETQ. DNA of the CDR3: TGCGCCAGCAGCCCTAAACAGGGGGCAGGCACTGAAGCTTTCTTT. It is translated as CASSPKQGAGTEAFF. The variable domain in full, completed from reference TRBV5-1 and TRBJ1-1, reads KAGVTQTPRYLIKTRGQQVTLSCSPISGHRSVSWYQQTPGQGLQFLFEYFSETQRNKGNFPGRFSGRQFSNSRSEMNVSTLELGDSALYLCASSPKQGAGTEAFFGQGTRLTVV.

The chain combines TRBV7-2 with TRBJ2-5; D may correspond to TRBD1 or TRBD2 (5 bases each). Germline V lookup: CDR1 SGHTA, CDR2 FQGNSA. V dropped 1 base and J dropped 3 bases, with 15 bases sitting between them. The CDR3 loop spans 16 amino acids. The CDR3 nucleotides read TGTGCCAGCAGCTTAGGCTATCCGGGACCCGAAGAGACCCAGTACTTC. It encodes CASSLGYPGPEETQYF.

This clonotype was seen at least ten times. The rearrangement uses TRBV11-2 and TRBJ2-7; 7 bases are shared with TRBD2. The junction had 12 bases not matched to a gene; V was cut back by 5 bases and J by 5 bases. Germline V gene sequence: CDR1 SGHAT, CDR2 FQNNGV. This CDR3 is built from 15 residues. CDR3 protein: CASSPPGGAPHEQYF. DNA for the CDR3: TGTGCCAGCAGCCCTCCGGGGGGAGCCCCCCACGAGCAGTACTTC.

The chain has TRBV6-1 and TRBJ2-5, with TRBD1 matching over 9 bases. The CDR3 contains 15 residues. Germline V lookup: CDR1 MNHNS, CDR2 SASEGT. Trimming took 5 bases from V and 5 from J; bases not matched to a gene: 9. The CDR3 sequence: CASSNQQGAQETQYF. The CDR3 nucleotides read TGTGCCAGCAGTAACCAACAGGGGGCACAGGAGACCCAGTACTTC.

This chain links TRBV28 with TRBJ1-3; weak D call: TRBD1 (5 bases). The CDR3 consists of 15 residues. The V and J ends lost 2 bases and 4 bases respectively, with 12 bases between them. Germline V lookup: CDR1 MDHEN, CDR2 SYDVKM. DNA for the CDR3: TGTGCCAGCAGTTTAGAGGGACTAGGAGGAAACACCATATATTTT. Its protein product is CASSLEGLGGNTIYF.

The CDR3 loop reads CASSQDTSGSHTFYEQYF. DNA for the CDR3: TGTGCCAGCAGCCAAGATACTAGCGGGAGCCATACCTTCTACGAGCAGTACTTC. This sequence joins TRBV4-2 and TRBJ2-7, with 11 bases lining up with TRBD2. The junction had 10 bases not matched to a gene; V was cut back by 0 bases and J by 3 bases. Germline-derived CDR1 and CDR2 are LGHNA and YNFKEQ. The CDR3 extends over 18 amino acids.

This clonotype has a handful of counts. This rearrangement joins TRBV6-2 or TRBV6-3 to TRBJ2-2; no reliable D call. V was pared by 6 bases and J by 0 bases, with 17 bases between. The germline gives CDR1 MNHEY, CDR2 SVGEGT. The CDR3 totals 17 residues. The CDR3 loop reads CASSYSLETTNTGELFF. The DNA for the CDR3 is TGTGCCAGCAGCTACAGCTTAGAAACTACGAACACCGGGGAGCTGTTTTTT.

This clonotype was seen ten or more times. The chain couples TRBV7-2 to TRBJ2-5; 14 bases align to TRBD2. Germline V gives CDR1 SGHTA, CDR2 FQGNSA. The CDR3 covers 16 residues. V was pared by 5 bases and J by 3 bases, with 5 bases of the junction left unmatched. The CDR3 protein is CASSQRLAGGKETQYF. CDR3 in DNA: TGTGCCAGCAGCCAACGACTAGCGGGAGGGAAAGAGACCCAGTACTTC. Filled out from reference TRBV7-2 and TRBJ2-5, the complete variable domain reads GAGVSQSPSNKVTEKGKDVELRCDPISGHTALYWYRQSLGQGLEFLIYFQGNSAPDKSGLPSDRFSAERTGGSVSTLTIQRTQQEDSAVYLCASSQRLAGGKETQYFGPGTRLLVL.

This clonotype has at least ten counts. V gene TRBV12-3 or TRBV12-4 combines with J gene TRBJ2-5, with no clear D. CDR3 length: 14 amino acids. V dropped 3 bases and J dropped 4 bases, with 12 bases sitting between them. CDR3 DNA: TGTGCCAGCAGTTTTGGGGAAACTGGAGAGACCCAGTACTTC. Translation gives CASSFGETGETQYF.

This clonotype turned up a few times. The chain couples TRBV7-2 to TRBJ2-7, with TRBD1 matching 8 bases. With V trimmed by 1 base and J by 7 bases, 6 bases remained unmatched. There are 14 residues in the CDR3. Germline V gene lookup returns CDR1 SGHTA and CDR2 FQGNSA. The CDR3 coding sequence is TGTGCCAGCAGCTTAGTCGGGACAGGAATGGAGCAGTACTTC. Residues: CASSLVGTGMEQYF.

V gene TRBV20-1 combines with J gene TRBJ2-3; possible D gene TRBD2, 6 bases. CDR1 DFQATT and CDR2 SNEGSKA come from the germline V gene (reference sequence). V was clipped by 6 bases and J by 0 bases, with 13 bases between them. The CDR3 is 14 residues long. The CDR3, as DNA: TGCAGTGCAGGACCGGGGGTTAGCACAGATACGCAGTATTTT. It encodes CSAGPGVSTDTQYF.

The table lists this clonotype with many counts. The chain uses TRBV6-1 and TRBJ1-5; 9 bases match TRBD1. The junction had 13 bases not matched to a gene; V was cut back by 5 bases and J by 5 bases. The CDR3 sequence is 17 residues long. CDR1 MNHNS and CDR2 SASEGT come from the germline V gene. The CDR3, as DNA: TGTGCCAGCAGTACAACTTTTTCGACAGGGGGAGATCAGCCCCAGCATTTT. Translation: CASSTTFSTGGDQPQHF.

The chain links TRBV10-3 to TRBJ1-3; no clear D gene. The CDR3 totals 19 residues. Trimming pared 10 bases from V and 2 bases from J, leaving 30 bases between. Looked up from germline, CDR1 is ENHRY and CDR2 is SYGVKD. The CDR3 nucleotides read TGTGCCACCTCTCGATTGGGCAGTGCAAGGCCCCTTCCTGGAAACACCATATATTTT. It is translated as CATSRLGSARPLPGNTIYF.

The chain has TRBV30 and TRBJ1-4; D remains unclear. This CDR3 is built from 14 residues. Germline CDR1 is GTSNPN and CDR2 is SVGIG (reference sequence). The V gene lost 0 bases and the J gene lost 8 bases, with 13 bases spanning the gap. The CDR3: CAWSVRSTGEKLFF. CDR3 bases: TGTGCCTGGAGTGTTCGTTCAACTGGGGAAAAACTGTTTTTT.

A single count supports this clonotype. A single base separates this from a much larger clone, so it may be a read error. The V gene is TRBV16, the J gene TRBJ2-7; D is uncertain. The CDR3 runs to 11 residues. Between the trimmed V and J ends, which lost 6 bases and 3 bases, there was a span of 6 bases. The germline CDR1 and CDR2 sequences are KGHSY and FQNENV. The DNA for the CDR3 is TGTGCCAGCAGTGAACACTACGAGCAGTACTTC. Translation gives CASSEHYEQYF.

The sample holds a few counts of this clonotype. The V gene is TRBV6-5, the J gene TRBJ1-5; D unresolved. Trimming removed 0 bases at V and 7 bases at J, with 13 bases between. This CDR3 comprises 15 residues. The germline V gene has CDR1 MNHEY and CDR2 SVGAGI. The CDR3 coding sequence is TGTGCCAGCAGTTACTCGATGGAAGTTCGCCAGCCCCAGCATTTT. It encodes CASSYSMEVRQPQHF.

In this sample, this clonotype turned up many times. The J gene is TRBJ2-4, the V gene TRBV28; 8 bases fit TRBD1. Per the germline V gene, CDR1 is MDHEN and CDR2 is SYDVKM. The CDR3 spans 20 residues. Trimming took 3 bases from V and 0 from J; bases not matched to a gene: 16. The CDR3 here is CASSFPAVDRGLIAKNIQYF. The CDR3 region has the DNA TGTGCCAGCAGTTTTCCCGCGGTCGACAGGGGATTAATAGCCAAAAACATTCAGTACTTC.

This clonotype occurred a few times. This rearrangement joins TRBV28 to TRBJ1-5; the D gene is possibly TRBD1 (5 bases). Germline-derived CDR1 and CDR2 are MDHEN and SYDVKM. V dropped 10 bases and J dropped 4 bases, with 17 bases sitting between them. The CDR3 has 14 amino acids. DNA of the CDR3: TGTGCCACCATAGAGGGGCAGATAAATCAGCCCCAGCATTTT. Its protein is CATIEGQINQPQHF.

This chain uses TRBV5-5 with TRBJ2-7, with D perhaps TRBD1 (5 bases). V was shortened by 3 bases and J by 5 bases, with 9 bases between the two germline ends. The CDR3 covers 12 residues. Germline CDR1 reads SGHKS; CDR2 reads YYEKEE (reference sequence). The CDR3 protein is CASSSRADEQYF. CDR3 DNA sequence: TGTGCCAGCAGCTCCAGGGCTGACGAGCAGTACTTC.

The chain carries TRBV4-1 and TRBJ2-2; D ambiguous. CDR1 and CDR2 (germline): MGHRA, YSYEKL. CDR3 size: 13 residues. Between the trimmed V and J ends, which lost 1 base and 7 bases, there was a span of 7 bases. For the CDR3, the DNA is TGCGCCAGCAGCCAAGGGGTGGGCGGGGAGCTGTTTTTT. It codes for CASSQGVGGELFF.

This chain uses TRBV7-2 with TRBJ1-2; D unresolved. CDR3 size: 15 residues. V lost 5 bases to trimming and J lost 4 bases, with 17 bases between them. Germline values: CDR1 SGHTA, CDR2 FQGNSA. CDR3 nucleotides: TGTGCCAGCAGCACCCACAGCGAGCTAGTCTATGGCTACACCTTC. Its translation: CASSTHSELVYGYTF.